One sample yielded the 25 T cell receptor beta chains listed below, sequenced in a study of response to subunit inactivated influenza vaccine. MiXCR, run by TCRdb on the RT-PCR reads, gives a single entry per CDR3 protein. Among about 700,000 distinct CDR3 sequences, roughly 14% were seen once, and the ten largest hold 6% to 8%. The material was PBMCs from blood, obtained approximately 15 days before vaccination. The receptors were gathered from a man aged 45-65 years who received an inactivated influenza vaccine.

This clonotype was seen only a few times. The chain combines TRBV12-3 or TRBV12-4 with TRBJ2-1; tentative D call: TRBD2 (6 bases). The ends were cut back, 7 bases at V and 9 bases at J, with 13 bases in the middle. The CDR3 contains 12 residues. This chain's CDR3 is CASTATSFEQFF. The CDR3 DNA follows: TGTGCCAGCACCGCAACTAGCTTTGAGCAGTTCTTC.

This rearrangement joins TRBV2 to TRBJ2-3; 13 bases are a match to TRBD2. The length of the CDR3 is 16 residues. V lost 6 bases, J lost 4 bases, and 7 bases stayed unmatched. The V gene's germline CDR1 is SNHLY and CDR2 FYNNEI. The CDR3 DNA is TGTGCCAGCAGAAAACTAGCGGGAGGGCCCCCAGATACGCAGTATTTT. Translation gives CASRKLAGGPPDTQYF. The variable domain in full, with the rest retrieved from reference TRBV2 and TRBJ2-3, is EPEVTQTPSHQVTQMGQEVILRCVPISNHLYFYWYRQILGQKVEFLVSFYNNEISEKSEIFDDQFSVERPDGSNFTLKIRSTKLEDSAMYFCASRKLAGGPPDTQYFGPGTRLTVL.

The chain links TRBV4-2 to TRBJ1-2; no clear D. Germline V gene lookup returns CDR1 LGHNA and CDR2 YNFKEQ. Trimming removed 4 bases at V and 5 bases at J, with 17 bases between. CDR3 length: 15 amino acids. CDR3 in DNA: TGTGCCAGCAGCCCGTCACCGCCAAAGGAGTATGGCTACACCTTC. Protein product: CASSPSPPKEYGYTF.

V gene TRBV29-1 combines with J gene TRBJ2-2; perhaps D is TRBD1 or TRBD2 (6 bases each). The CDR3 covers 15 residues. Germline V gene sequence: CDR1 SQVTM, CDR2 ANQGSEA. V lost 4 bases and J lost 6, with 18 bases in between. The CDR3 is CSVGVTGGSSGELFF. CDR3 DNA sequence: TGCAGCGTTGGGGTGACAGGAGGGAGTTCCGGGGAGCTGTTTTTT.

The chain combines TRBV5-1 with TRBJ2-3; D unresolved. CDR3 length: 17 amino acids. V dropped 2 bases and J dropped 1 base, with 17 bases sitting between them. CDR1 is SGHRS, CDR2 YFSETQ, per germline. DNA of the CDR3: TGCGCCAGCAGCTTCGGGCTGCTACCCACGGGCACAGATACGCAGTATTTT. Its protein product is CASSFGLLPTGTDTQYF.

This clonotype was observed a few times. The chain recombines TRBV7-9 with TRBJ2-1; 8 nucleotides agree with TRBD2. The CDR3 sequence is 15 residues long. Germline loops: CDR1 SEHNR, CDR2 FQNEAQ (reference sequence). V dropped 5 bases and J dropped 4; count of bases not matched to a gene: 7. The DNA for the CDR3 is TGTGCCAGCAGCAATCTAGCGGGTCCTTACAATGAGCAGTTCTTC. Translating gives CASSNLAGPYNEQFF.

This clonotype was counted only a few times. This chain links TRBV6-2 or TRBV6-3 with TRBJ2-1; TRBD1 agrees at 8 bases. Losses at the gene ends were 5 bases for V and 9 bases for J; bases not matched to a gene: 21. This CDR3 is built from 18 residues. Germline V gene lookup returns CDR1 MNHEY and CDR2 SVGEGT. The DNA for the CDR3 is TGTGCCAGCAGTCAACCAGGGGGCCAAATTCTGAGAAAGAGTGAGCAGTTCTTC. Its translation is CASSQPGGQILRKSEQFF.

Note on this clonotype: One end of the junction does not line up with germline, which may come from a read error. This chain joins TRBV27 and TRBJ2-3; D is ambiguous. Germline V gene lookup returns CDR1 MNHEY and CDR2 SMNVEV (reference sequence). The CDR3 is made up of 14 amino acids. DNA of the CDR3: TGTGCCAGCGGTTTATCGTCGTTGACAGATACGCAGTATTTT. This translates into CASGLSSLTDTQYF.

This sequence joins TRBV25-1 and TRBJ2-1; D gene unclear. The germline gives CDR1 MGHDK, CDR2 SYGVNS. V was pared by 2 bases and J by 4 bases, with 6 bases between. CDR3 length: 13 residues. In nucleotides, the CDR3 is TGTGCCAGCAGTGAAAACTCTTACAATGAGCAGTTCTTC. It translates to CASSENSYNEQFF.

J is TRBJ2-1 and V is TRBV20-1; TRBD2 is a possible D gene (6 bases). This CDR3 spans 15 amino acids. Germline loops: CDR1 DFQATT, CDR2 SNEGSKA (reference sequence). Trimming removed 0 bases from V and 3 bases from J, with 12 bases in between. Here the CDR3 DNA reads TGCAGTGCTAGAGAAGGCCTAGCGATCTACAATGAGCAGTTCTTC. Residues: CSAREGLAIYNEQFF.

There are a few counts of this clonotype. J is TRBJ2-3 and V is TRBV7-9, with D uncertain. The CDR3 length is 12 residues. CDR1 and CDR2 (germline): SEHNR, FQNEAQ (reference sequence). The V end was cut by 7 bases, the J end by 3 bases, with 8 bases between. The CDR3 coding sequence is TGTGCCAGCAACCCGACGACAGATACGCAGTATTTT. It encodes CASNPTTDTQYF.

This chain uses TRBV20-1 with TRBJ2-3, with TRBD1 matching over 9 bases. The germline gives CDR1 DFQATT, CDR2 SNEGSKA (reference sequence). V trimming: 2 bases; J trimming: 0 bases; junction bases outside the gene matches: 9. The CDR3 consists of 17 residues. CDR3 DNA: TGCAGTGCTAGACGAAGGACAGGGGTCGTGAGCACAGATACGCAGTATTTT. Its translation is CSARRRTGVVSTDTQYF.

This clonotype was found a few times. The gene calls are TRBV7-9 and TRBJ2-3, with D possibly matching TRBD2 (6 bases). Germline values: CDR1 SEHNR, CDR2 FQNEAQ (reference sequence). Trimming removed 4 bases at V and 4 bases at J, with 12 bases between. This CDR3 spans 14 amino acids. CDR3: CASSWGGAPDTQYF. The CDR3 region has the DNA TGTGCCAGCAGCTGGGGCGGGGCCCCAGATACGCAGTATTTT.

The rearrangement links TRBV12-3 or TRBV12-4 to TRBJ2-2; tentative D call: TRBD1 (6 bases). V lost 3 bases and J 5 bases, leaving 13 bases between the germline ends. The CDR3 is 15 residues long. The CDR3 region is CASSLGKRGTGELFF. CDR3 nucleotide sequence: TGTGCCAGCAGTTTGGGCAAGAGGGGGACCGGGGAGCTGTTTTTT.

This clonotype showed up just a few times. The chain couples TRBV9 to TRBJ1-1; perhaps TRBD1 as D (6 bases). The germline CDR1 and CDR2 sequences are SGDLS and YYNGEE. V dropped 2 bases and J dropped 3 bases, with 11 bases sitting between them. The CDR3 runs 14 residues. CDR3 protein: CASSVGDKHTEAFF. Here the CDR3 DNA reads TGTGCCAGCAGCGTGGGGGACAAACACACTGAAGCTTTCTTT. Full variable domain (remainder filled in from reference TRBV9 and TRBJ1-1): DSGVTQTPKHLITATGQRVTLRCSPRSGDLSVYWYQQSLDQGLQFLIQYYNGEERAKGNILERFSAQQFPDLHSELNLSSLELGDSALYFCASSVGDKHTEAFFGQGTRLTVV.

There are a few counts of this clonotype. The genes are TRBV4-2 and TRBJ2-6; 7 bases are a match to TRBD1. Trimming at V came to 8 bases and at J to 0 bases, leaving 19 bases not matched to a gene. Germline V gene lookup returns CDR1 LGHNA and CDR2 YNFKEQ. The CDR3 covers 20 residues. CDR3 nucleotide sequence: TGTGCCAGCCTTCACCTTTATGGCGCAGGGGGTATCTCTGGGGCCAACGTCCTGACTTTC. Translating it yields CASLHLYGAGGISGANVLTF.

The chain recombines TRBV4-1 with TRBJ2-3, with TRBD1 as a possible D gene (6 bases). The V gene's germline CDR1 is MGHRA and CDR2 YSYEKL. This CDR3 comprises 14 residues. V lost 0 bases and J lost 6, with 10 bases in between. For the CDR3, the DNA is TGCGCCAGCAGCCAAGAACCTAGGGGGGATACGCAGTATTTT. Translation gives CASSQEPRGDTQYF.

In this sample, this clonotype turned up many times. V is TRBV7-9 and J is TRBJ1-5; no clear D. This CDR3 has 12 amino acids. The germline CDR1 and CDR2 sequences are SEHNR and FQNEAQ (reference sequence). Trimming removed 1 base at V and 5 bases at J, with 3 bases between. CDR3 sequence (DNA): TGTGCCAGCAGCTTAGGCTATCAGCCCCAGCATTTT. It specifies CASSLGYQPQHF.

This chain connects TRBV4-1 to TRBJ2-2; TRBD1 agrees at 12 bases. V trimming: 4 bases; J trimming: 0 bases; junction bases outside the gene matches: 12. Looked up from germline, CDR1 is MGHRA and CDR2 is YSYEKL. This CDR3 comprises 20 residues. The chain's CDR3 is CASSLRRDRGLATNTGELFF. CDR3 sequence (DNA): TGCGCCAGCAGCCTTCGAAGGGACAGGGGGCTTGCGACGAACACCGGGGAGCTGTTTTTT.

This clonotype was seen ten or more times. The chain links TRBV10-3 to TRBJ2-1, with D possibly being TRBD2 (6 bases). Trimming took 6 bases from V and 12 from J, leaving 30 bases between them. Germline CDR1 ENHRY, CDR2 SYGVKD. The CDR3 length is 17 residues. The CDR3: CAISLFSKGGPSRRQFF. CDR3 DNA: TGTGCCATCAGCCTCTTTTCGAAGGGAGGCCCCTCCCGGCGGCAGTTCTTC.

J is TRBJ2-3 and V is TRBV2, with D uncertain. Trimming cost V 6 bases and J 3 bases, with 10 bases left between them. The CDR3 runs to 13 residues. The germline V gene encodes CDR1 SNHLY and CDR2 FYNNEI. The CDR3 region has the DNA TGTGCCAGCAGCCTACACCAGACAGATACGCAGTATTTT. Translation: CASSLHQTDTQYF.

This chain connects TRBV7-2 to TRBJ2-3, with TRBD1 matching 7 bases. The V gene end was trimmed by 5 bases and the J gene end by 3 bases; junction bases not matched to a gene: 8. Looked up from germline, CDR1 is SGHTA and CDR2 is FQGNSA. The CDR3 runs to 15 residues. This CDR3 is CASSPRGLVTDTQYF. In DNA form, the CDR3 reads TGTGCCAGCAGCCCGAGGGGGCTTGTGACAGATACGCAGTATTTT.

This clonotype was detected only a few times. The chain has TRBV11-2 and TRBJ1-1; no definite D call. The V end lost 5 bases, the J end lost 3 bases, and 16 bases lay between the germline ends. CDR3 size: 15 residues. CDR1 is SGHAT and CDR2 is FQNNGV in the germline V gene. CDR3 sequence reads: CASSPWTAGDTEAFF. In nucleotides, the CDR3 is TGTGCCAGCAGCCCATGGACTGCTGGGGACACTGAAGCTTTCTTT.

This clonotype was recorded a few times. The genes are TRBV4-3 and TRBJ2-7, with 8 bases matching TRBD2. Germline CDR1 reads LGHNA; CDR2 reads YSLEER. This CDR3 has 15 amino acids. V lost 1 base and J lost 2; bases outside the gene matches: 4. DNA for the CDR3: TGCGCCAGCAGCCAAGCACCGGGGGGGGCCTACGAGCAGTACTTC. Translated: CASSQAPGGAYEQYF.

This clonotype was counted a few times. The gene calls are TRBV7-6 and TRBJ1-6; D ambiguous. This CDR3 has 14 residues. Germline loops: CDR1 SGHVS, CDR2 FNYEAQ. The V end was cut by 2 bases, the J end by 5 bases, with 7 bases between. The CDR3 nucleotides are TGTGCCAGCAGCTTAACCGGGCATAATTCACCCCTCCACTTT. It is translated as CASSLTGHNSPLHF.